This TCR beta chain was profiled in a study of blood T cell repertoires in COVID-19. Study context: COVID-19 samples from acute and convalescent phases originated in the United States, Italy and Spain.

Authors' processing steps: Cell counts per sample came from amplifying reference gene primers. Sequenced by immunoSEQ multiplex PCR; TCRdb stores in-frame clones only, minus some. D and trimming were read from the DNA, whereas the V and J calls and clone size are those reported in that table. The data hold some 100,000 clones, with 70% to 80% observed a single time. This clonotype was sampled from an older man with active or convalescent COVID-19. The sample consisted of peripheral blood.

CDR3 amino acids: CASSLVGGTYGYTF. The DNA of the CDR3 is TGTGCCAGCAGCTTAGTCGGCGGAACATATGGCTACACCTTC. The rearrangement uses TRBV7-9 and TRBJ1-2; D remains ambiguous. Germline CDR1 and CDR2: SEHNR and FQNEAQ (reference sequence). The CDR3 covers 14 residues. Trimming removed 1 base from V and 5 bases from J, with 11 bases in between.